This passage covers 2 T cell receptor beta chains from one sample sequenced in a study of blood T cell repertoires in COVID-19 (dated by TCRdb to the early 2020s). The library was made by the immunoSEQ multiplex PCR assay. The table comes from immuneACCESS by way of TCRdb, which keeps in-frame sequences with V and J called. Part of the clones is missing from these tables; in studies checked, under half for an unresolved V gene and the rest for unknown reasons. This sample has about 440,000 clones in its table, and roughly 90% of those were observed once. 4.3% of the sample comes from the top ten. The sequenced sample consisted of peripheral blood. Receptors originate from a woman in her 30s with acute or convalescent COVID-19.

The chain employs TRBV9 and TRBJ1-5, with 9 bases identical to TRBD1. The CDR3 totals 14 residues. V was clipped by 0 bases and J by 7 bases; unmatched bases: 2. Germline V lookup: CDR1 SGDLS, CDR2 YYNGEE. The CDR3 region has the DNA TGTGCCAGCAGCGTAGGACAGGGGGGACAGCCCCAGCATTTT. Its protein is CASSVGQGGQPQHF. The full variable domain, its missing parts supplied by reference TRBV9 and TRBJ1-5, is DSGVTQTPKHLITATGQRVTLRCSPRSGDLSVYWYQQSLDQGLQFLIQYYNGEERAKGNILERFSAQQFPDLHSELNLSSLELGDSALYFCASSVGQGGQPQHFGDGTRLSIL.

The chain joins TRBV2 to TRBJ1-5, with 9 bases that match TRBD1. Germline assignment: CDR1 SNHLY and CDR2 FYNNEI. V shed 6 bases and J 5 bases; nucleotides not matched to a gene: 2. The CDR3 spans 13 residues. As DNA, the CDR3 is TGTGCCAGCAGGGGGACAGGGTATCAGCCCCAGCATTTT. It translates to CASRGTGYQPQHF.